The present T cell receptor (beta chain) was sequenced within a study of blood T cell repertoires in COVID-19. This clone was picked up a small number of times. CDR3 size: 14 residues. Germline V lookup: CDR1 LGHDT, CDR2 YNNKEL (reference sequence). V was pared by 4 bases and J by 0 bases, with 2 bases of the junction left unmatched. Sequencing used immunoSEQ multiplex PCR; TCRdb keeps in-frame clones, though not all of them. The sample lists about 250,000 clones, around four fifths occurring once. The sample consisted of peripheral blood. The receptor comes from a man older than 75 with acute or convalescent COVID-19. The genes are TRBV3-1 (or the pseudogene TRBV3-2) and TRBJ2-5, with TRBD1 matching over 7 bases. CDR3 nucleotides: TGTGCCAGCAGCCCCGGGACAGACCAAGAGACCCAGTACTTC. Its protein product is CASSPGTDQETQYF.